This T cell receptor (beta chain) was sequenced in a study of T-cell memory formation after mild COVID-19. Overall study context: The TCR clusters were mostly specific to one donor.

The V and J ends lost 0 bases and 2 bases respectively, with 20 bases between them. In germline, CDR1 is LGHNA, CDR2 YSLEER. The CDR3 consists of 19 residues. This clonotype was observed a few times. Each CDR3 protein is one row after TCRdb ran MiXCR on the 5' RACE reads. The data contain roughly 400,000 distinct CDR3 sequences, about a sixth of them singletons. The chain employs TRBV4-3 and TRBJ2-1; maybe TRBD1 (6 bases). The sequenced sample was PBMCs or a T cell subset sorted from them (not recorded which). This clonotype was sampled from a man aged 18-30 years who had mild COVID-19 (a few samples of this study predate the infection). Cell type and time point are not known. CDR3 bases: TGCGCCAGCAGCCAAGAGGGGACGGAGACAGGCCTCCCCTACAATGAGCAGTTCTTC. Translating gives CASSQEGTETGLPYNEQFF.